This TCR beta chain derives from a study of T-cell memory formation after mild COVID-19. Study details: Largely, the TCR clusters proved donor specific. Study results and limitations: Contracting clones, day 15 to 85, had balanced CD4/CD8, and later expanders favored CD4+. Cross-reactive memory appears to have joined, as suggested by some responding clones showing up in pre-infection memory.

Notes on this clonotype: Its antigen is still unknown.

Constant-segment-primed 5'RACE gave TCR alpha and TCR beta cDNA libraries with sample barcodes and UMIs. TCRdb itself ran the 5' RACE reads through MiXCR, one entry per CDR3 protein. This table holds around 83,000 distinct CDR3 sequences, about 23% found once. This TCR was sampled from a man aged 18 to 30 who had mild COVID-19 (a few samples of this study predate the infection). Cell type and time point are not known. The specimen was PBMCs or a T cell subset sorted from them (not recorded which).

CDR3: CASSSSGALDQPQHF. In DNA form, the CDR3 reads TGTGCCAGCAGCTCCAGCGGGGCTCTCGATCAGCCCCAGCATTTT. The chain joins TRBV11-2 to TRBJ1-5; TRBD1 might be the D (5 bases). This CDR3 has 15 residues. The ends were cut back, 4 bases at V and 5 bases at J, with 15 bases in the middle. Germline V gene data show CDR1 as SGHAT and CDR2 as FQNNGV.